These T cell receptor beta chains were read from a single sample in a study of shared clonotypes between healthy human individuals. Sequencing used immunoSEQ multiplex PCR; TCRdb keeps in-frame clones, though not all of them. Here the sample spans roughly 500,000 clones, 95% to 97% being singletons. Sequencing was done on a sample of naive CD4+ T cells sorted from blood. The receptors come from a woman in her 30s in good health. Both conserved end residues are part of each CDR3. The D gene is left open where the match is weak. Size values are once, few and many counts, or a class for expanded clones, and some rows have none.

D	size	J	length	V	DNA	CDR3
NA	NA	TRBJ1-4	14	TRBV18	TGTGCCAGCTCACCACAGGGCACCCCTGAAAAACTGTTTTTT	CASSPQGTPEKLFF
NA	once	TRBJ2-4	18	TRBV27	TGTGCCAGCAGTTTTGCGGTGCCAGGACCGAGGGCCAAAAACATTCAGTACTTC	CASSFAVPGPRAKNIQYF
NA	NA	TRBJ2-2	17	TRBV5-1	TGCGCCAGCAGCTTGGGACCGGGGACGGTGAACACCGGGGAGCTGTTTTTT	CASSLGPGTVNTGELFF
NA	NA	TRBJ1-4	15	TRBV15	TGTGCCACCAGCAGGGCGATATCAACTAATGAAAAACTGTTTTTT	CATSRAISTNEKLFF
NA	NA	TRBJ2-1	15	TRBV28	TGTGCCAGCACCAGAAGTCGGGGTATGGGAGGTGAGCAGTTCTTC	CASTRSRGMGGEQFF
NA	NA	TRBJ2-3	14	TRBV6-5	TGTGCCAGCAGACAGTATCCTAGCACAGATACGCAGTATTTT	CASRQYPSTDTQYF
NA	NA	TRBJ2-2	17	TRBV11-3	TGTGCCAGCAGCCGAGGGGGGGCAAGTATCGACACCGGGGAGCTGTTTTTT	CASSRGGASIDTGELFF
TRBD1	NA	TRBJ2-5	13	TRBV2	TGTGCCAGCAAAGGACAGGGTCTTGGGGCCCAGTACTTC	CASKGQGLGAQYF
NA	NA	TRBJ1-1	13	TRBV29-1	TGCAGCGTTGGAAACAGTATGAACACTGAAGCTTTCTTT	CSVGNSMNTEAFF
NA	NA	TRBJ2-1	12	TRBV6-5	TGTGCCAGCGGGCGGTCGTACAATGAGCAGTTCTTC	CASGRSYNEQFF
TRBD1	NA	TRBJ2-7	15	TRBV7-9	TGTGCCAGCAGCGATCTTCGGACAGGGGTCTACGAGCAGTACTTC	CASSDLRTGVYEQYF
NA	NA	TRBJ1-3	15	TRBV15	TGTGCCACCAGCAGAGATCTGGGGCCTGGAAACACCATATATTTT	CATSRDLGPGNTIYF
TRBD1	NA	TRBJ2-7	14	TRBV28	TGTGCCAGCAGCCCCGGAGACAGGGGTTACGAGCAGTACTTC	CASSPGDRGYEQYF
NA	NA	TRBJ2-7	14	TRBV5-1	TGCGCCAGCAGCTTGTTCGGGGACACCTACGAGCAGTACTTC	CASSLFGDTYEQYF
NA	NA	TRBJ2-7	16	TRBV6-4	TGTGCCAGCAGTGAACCGGACTATCCACCATCCTACGAGCAGTACTTC	CASSEPDYPPSYEQYF
NA	few	TRBJ2-1	11	TRBV5-1	TGCGCCAGCAGCTTAGACAATGAGCAGTTCTTC	CASSLDNEQFF
TRBD1	NA	TRBJ1-1	14	TRBV27	TGTGCCAGCAGTCCGTACAGGGGGAGCACTGAAGCTTTCTTT	CASSPYRGSTEAFF
NA	NA	TRBJ1-2	12	TRBV28	TGTGCCAGCATACCCAGGGCGGGGCACTACACCTTC	CASIPRAGHYTF
NA	NA	TRBJ1-2	14	TRBV5-1	TGCGCCAGCAGCTTGGCTCGGCAGGGGAGCGGCTACACCTTC	CASSLARQGSGYTF
NA	NA	TRBJ2-7	15	TRBV6-5	TGTGCCAGCAGCCCCGGGAGCGGTGGGATGCGGGAGCAGTACTTC	CASSPGSGGMREQYF
TRBD2	once	TRBJ2-7	17	TRBV5-1	TGCGCCAGCAGCTTGTCGAGAGGGGGACTAGCGTCACACGAGCAGTACTTC	CASSLSRGGLASHEQYF
NA	NA	TRBJ2-1	16	TRBV7-6	TGTGCCAGCAGCTTAGAAGTTTCACACGGGAACAATGAGCAGTTCTTC	CASSLEVSHGNNEQFF
TRBD2	NA	TRBJ2-7	16	TRBV5-1	TGCGCCAGCATGACTAGCGGGAGGGCCGGGTCCTACGAGCAGTACTTC	CASMTSGRAGSYEQYF
NA	NA	TRBJ1-3	16	TRBV6-5	TGTGCCAGCAGTTACTCACCGGCGATCTCTGGAAACACCATATATTTT	CASSYSPAISGNTIYF
TRBD1	NA	TRBJ2-2	14	TRBV5-1	TGCGCCAGCAGCTTGACGGCAGGGGGATGGGAGCTGTTTTTT	CASSLTAGGWELFF
TRBD1	NA	TRBJ2-7	16	TRBV4-1	TGCGCCAGCAGCCAACCTCGGACAGGGGGCTCCGTCGAGCAGTACTTC	CASSQPRTGGSVEQYF
NA	NA	TRBJ2-1	13	TRBV29-1	TGCAGCGTTGCTGGGACATCGTACAATGAGCAGTTCTTC	CSVAGTSYNEQFF
NA	NA	TRBJ1-5	11	TRBV11-2	TGTGCCAGCAGCGGAGGGGGGTCCCAGCATTTT	CASSGGGSQHF
TRBD1	NA	TRBJ2-5	13	TRBV18	TGTGCCAGTCTGGACAGGGTAGGGGAGACCCAGTACTTC	CASLDRVGETQYF
NA	NA	TRBJ1-3	13	TRBV28	TGTGCCAGCAGTTTTCATCCTGGAAACACCATATATTTT	CASSFHPGNTIYF
TRBD2	NA	TRBJ2-7	13	TRBV27	TGTGCCAGCAGTTTGCGGGAGAGGAACGAGCAGTACTTC	CASSLRERNEQYF
NA	NA	TRBJ2-3	14	TRBV7-9	TGTGCCAGCAGCTTAGAACAGGCCCGCGATACGCAGTATTTT	CASSLEQARDTQYF
TRBD2	NA	TRBJ2-2	16	TRBV5-1	TGCGCCAGCAGACTAGCGGGAGGGCCGAGGACCGGGGAGCTGTTTTTT	CASRLAGGPRTGELFF
NA	NA	TRBJ2-1	11	TRBV5-1	TGCGCCAGCTCTACGGACCGTGAGCAGTTCTTC	CASSTDREQFF
TRBD1	NA	TRBJ1-4	17	TRBV7-9	TGTGCCAGCAGCCAGACAGGGCCCAGACGCCCTAATGAAAAACTGTTTTTT	CASSQTGPRRPNEKLFF
TRBD1	once	TRBJ2-5	13	TRBV28	TGTGCCAGCAGGACAGGGGGCGCAGAGACCCAGTACTTC	CASRTGGAETQYF
NA	NA	TRBJ1-1	14	TRBV19	TGTGCCAGTAGTATAGAGCAGGGAAGCACTGAAGCTTTCTTT	CASSIEQGSTEAFF
NA	NA	TRBJ2-1	16	TRBV4-2	TGTGCCAGCAGCCAAGAATGGCTAGTGTCCTACAATGAGCAGTTCTTC	CASSQEWLVSYNEQFF
NA	NA	TRBJ1-3	15	TRBV5-1	TGCGCCAGCAGCTTGGGGAGTTCCTCTGGAAACACCATATATTTT	CASSLGSSSGNTIYF
NA	few	TRBJ1-2	13	TRBV27	TGTGCCAGCACCAACATATCTAACTATGGCTACACCTTC	CASTNISNYGYTF
NA	NA	TRBJ2-5	13	TRBV14	TGTGCCAGCAGCCAAGACGTCCGGGAGACCCAGTACTTC	CASSQDVRETQYF
TRBD1	NA	TRBJ2-1	16	TRBV29-1	TGCAGCGGAAGACCCGGGACAGGGAGTTCGTCCAATGAGCAGTTCTTC	CSGRPGTGSSSNEQFF
TRBD1	NA	TRBJ2-2	13	TRBV28	TGTGCCAGCAACCCGGGACAGGGTCTCAAGGTGTTTTTT	CASNPGQGLKVFF
TRBD2	NA	TRBJ2-2	17	TRBV7-6	TGTGCCAGCAGCTTAGTCGGGACTAGCGATTACACCGGGGAGCTGTTTTTT	CASSLVGTSDYTGELFF
NA	few	TRBJ1-2	14	TRBV6-5	TGTGCCAGCAGTTACGGGGGACGAGCAAATGGCTACACCTTC	CASSYGGRANGYTF
NA	NA	TRBJ1-4	13	TRBV29-1	TGCAGCGTTGAGGTGGGGCAGATTGAAAAACTGTTTTTT	CSVEVGQIEKLFF
TRBD1	NA	TRBJ1-1	14	TRBV6-1	TGTGCCAGCAGGACTAGGACAGGGGGGACTGAAGCTTTCTTT	CASRTRTGGTEAFF
TRBD1	NA	TRBJ1-2	16	TRBV7-2	TGTGCCAGCAGCCCCGGACAGGGGGCGCTTAGGAGGGGCTACACCTTC	CASSPGQGALRRGYTF
NA	NA	TRBJ1-3	16	TRBV18	TGTGCCAGCTCACCCGATGAAAGCCTCGCTGGAAACACCATATATTTT	CASSPDESLAGNTIYF
NA	NA	TRBJ2-6	13	TRBV6-5	TGTGCCAGCAGTCCTATTGGGGCCAACGTCCTGACTTTC	CASSPIGANVLTF
NA	NA	TRBJ2-2	14	TRBV5-1	TGCGCCAGCAGCTTGGCGGGGGTTAACGGGGAGCTGTTTTTT	CASSLAGVNGELFF
TRBD2	NA	TRBJ2-1	15	TRBV7-2	TGTGCCAGCAGCGACCTAGCGGGAGGGCCGTCTGAGCAGTTCTTC	CASSDLAGGPSEQFF
NA	NA	TRBJ1-1	14	TRBV11-2	TGTGCCAGCAGCTTAATTACTGGAGACACTGAAGCTTTCTTT	CASSLITGDTEAFF